The 25 T cell receptor beta chains below come from one sample, sequenced in a study of T cells in localized non-small cell lung cancer. Produced via immunoSEQ multiplex PCR; TCRdb's table is partial and in-frame only. The sample consists of roughly 29,000 clones, about four fifths of them appearing once. The sample was peripheral blood mononuclear cells, taken before any cancer treatment. Receptors were obtained from a man aged 40-75 years with stage III lung adenocarcinoma.

V is TRBV4-2 and J is TRBJ2-4; no reliable D call. Germline CDR1 and CDR2: LGHNA and YNFKEQ. The CDR3 consists of 15 residues. Trimming shortened V by 1 base and J by 8 bases, and 15 bases separated the two germline ends. This CDR3 is CASSQGVGGRDIQYF. For the CDR3, the DNA is TGTGCCAGCAGCCAAGGAGTGGGCGGTAGGGACATTCAGTACTTC.

This clone was seen a handful of times. The gene calls are TRBV15 and TRBJ2-5; D possibly corresponds to TRBD2 (5 bases). The CDR3 runs 15 residues. Per the germline V gene, CDR1 is LNHNV and CDR2 is YYDKDF (reference sequence). V dropped 0 bases and J dropped 1 base, with 9 bases sitting between them. The CDR3 here is CATSRDPRGQETQYF. The CDR3 bases are TGTGCCACCAGCAGAGATCCTCGGGGCCAAGAGACCCAGTACTTC.

This chain connects TRBV2 to TRBJ1-1; D is ambiguous. Trimming cost V 6 bases and J 1 base, with 12 bases left between them. The CDR3 runs 14 residues. The germline CDR1 and CDR2 sequences are SNHLY and FYNNEI. CDR3 amino acids: CASRGGRSNTEAFF. The CDR3 DNA is TGTGCCAGCAGAGGAGGACGATCGAACACTGAAGCTTTCTTT.

The chain joins TRBV29-1 to TRBJ1-2; D is perhaps TRBD1 (6 bases). The CDR3 has 12 residues. V was shortened by 7 bases and J by 2 bases, with 11 bases between the two germline ends. Per the germline V gene, CDR1 is SQVTM and CDR2 is ANQGSEA. CDR3 nucleotides: TGCAGCGACCGGACAGCCAACTATGGCTACACCTTC. Protein product: CSDRTANYGYTF. Complete variable domain (other parts from reference TRBV29-1 and TRBJ1-2): SAVISQKPSRDICQRGTSLTIQCQVDSQVTMMFWYRQQPGQSLTLIATANQGSEATYESGFVIDKFPISRPNLTFSTLTVSNMSPEDSSIYLCSDRTANYGYTFGSGTRLTVV.

This sequence joins TRBV18 and TRBJ2-2; D unresolved. This CDR3 is 15 amino acids long. In germline, CDR1 is KGHSH, CDR2 LQKENI. The V end lost 0 bases, the J end lost 5 bases, and 10 bases lay between the germline ends. The CDR3 nucleotides are TGTGCCAGCTCACCACCTCGGTCAACGACCGGGGAGCTGTTTTTT. This codes for CASSPPRSTTGELFF.

The table lists this clone with a count of one. The chain uses TRBV6-6 and TRBJ1-5; a weak D match, TRBD1 (6 bases). Deletions cut 5 bases from V and 0 bases from J, with 8 bases between. The germline gives CDR1 MNHNY, CDR2 SVGAGI (reference sequence). The CDR3 spans 14 residues. Here the CDR3 DNA reads TGTGCCAGCAGTCAACAGGGTAGCAATCAGCCCCAGCATTTT. Amino acid sequence: CASSQQGSNQPQHF.

This clone was picked up one time. This chain uses TRBV11-2 with TRBJ2-2; unclear D gene. CDR1 and CDR2 from the germline V gene are SGHAT and FQNNGV. CDR3 length: 13 amino acids. The V and J ends lost 4 bases and 6 bases respectively, with 9 bases between them. The DNA for the CDR3 is TGTGCCAGCAGCTCAAGGTCGGCCGGGGAGCTGTTTTTT. This encodes CASSSRSAGELFF.

The chain carries TRBV14 and TRBJ1-4; D is possibly TRBD1 (6 bases). Germline-derived CDR1 and CDR2 are SGHDN and FVKESK. The V and J ends lost 1 base and 9 bases respectively, with 15 bases between them. There are 15 residues in the CDR3. This CDR3 is CASSQGGGLLQKLFF. CDR3 sequence (DNA): TGTGCCAGCAGCCAAGGTGGGGGCCTCCTACAAAAACTGTTTTTT.

The chain recombines TRBV10-3 with TRBJ1-6; TRBD1 matches at 7 bases. Per the germline V gene, CDR1 is ENHRY and CDR2 is SYGVKD. The CDR3 loop spans 15 amino acids. Trimming took 2 bases from V and 8 from J; bases not matched to a gene: 6. CDR3 sequence reads: CAISEEGGGDSPLHF. DNA of the CDR3: TGTGCCATCAGTGAGGAAGGGGGCGGTGATTCACCCCTCCACTTT.

The chain joins TRBV6-5 to TRBJ2-1, with D possibly TRBD2 on 5 matching bases. Germline V gives CDR1 MNHEY, CDR2 SVGAGI. Between the trimmed V and J ends, which lost 0 bases and 9 bases, there was a span of 9 bases. The CDR3 contains 13 residues. The CDR3 DNA reads as TGTGCCAGCAGTTACTCGAATGCGGGTGAGCAGTTCTTC. The encoded protein is CASSYSNAGEQFF.

This clone was seen only once. The J gene is TRBJ2-6, the V gene TRBV5-4; D remains unclear. Germline CDR1 SGHNT, CDR2 YYREEE (reference sequence). Trimming removed 2 bases at V and 3 bases at J, with 9 bases between. The CDR3 contains 15 residues. In DNA, the CDR3 is TGTGCCAGCAGCTTTTTGAGTCGTGGGGCCAACGTCCTGACTTTC. This encodes CASSFLSRGANVLTF.

The rearrangement links TRBV6-6 to TRBJ2-1, with D perhaps matching TRBD1 or TRBD2 (6 bases each). Trimming took 2 bases from V and 3 from J, leaving 14 bases between them. CDR1 and CDR2 (germline): MNHNY, SVGAGI (reference sequence). This CDR3 spans 16 amino acids. CDR3 region: CASSYPMGGFYNEQFF. CDR3 nucleotide sequence: TGTGCCAGCAGTTACCCCATGGGGGGCTTCTACAATGAGCAGTTCTTC.

This clone came up a few times. V usage is TRBV18 and J usage is TRBJ2-5; tentatively, D is TRBD2 (6 bases). The CDR3 extends over 14 amino acids. With 3 bases removed from V and 0 bases from J, the gap between germline ends came to 8 bases. The germline gives CDR1 KGHSH, CDR2 LQKENI. CDR3 loop: CASSPWTNQETQYF. CDR3 DNA sequence: TGTGCCAGCTCACCTTGGACTAACCAAGAGACCCAGTACTTC.

This clone was found once. This chain joins TRBV29-1 and TRBJ1-1, with D possibly TRBD1 on 5 matching bases. Trimming removed 0 bases at V and 3 bases at J, with 14 bases between. Germline V CDR1 and CDR2: SQVTM, ANQGSEA. CDR3 length: 15 amino acids. CDR3 DNA sequence: TGCAGCGTTGAAGATGGGACGGGAGGGGACACTGAAGCTTTCTTT. Protein: CSVEDGTGGDTEAFF. The entire variable domain, with the rest obtained from reference TRBV29-1 and TRBJ1-1, is as follows: SAVISQKPSRDICQRGTSLTIQCQVDSQVTMMFWYRQQPGQSLTLIATANQGSEATYESGFVIDKFPISRPNLTFSTLTVSNMSPEDSSIYLCSVEDGTGGDTEAFFGQGTRLTVV.

V and J are TRBV6-1 and TRBJ1-5; a weak D match, TRBD1 (6 bases). V lost 6 bases and J lost 7, with 13 bases in between. Germline CDR1 MNHNS, CDR2 SASEGT. There are 13 residues in the CDR3. The CDR3 coding sequence is TGTGCCAGCAGATCGGACAGAGGCCAGCCCCAGCATTTT. Protein: CASRSDRGQPQHF.

This clone was detected a few times. This chain uses TRBV30 with TRBJ1-2; D is perhaps TRBD1 (6 bases). V was cut by 1 base and J by 4 bases, with 7 bases left in between. Germline V gives CDR1 GTSNPN, CDR2 SVGIG (reference sequence). The CDR3 totals 12 residues. The CDR3 is CAWSEQGYGYTF. The CDR3 DNA is TGTGCCTGGAGTGAACAGGGCTATGGCTACACCTTC.

The table lists this clone with a count of one. The gene calls are TRBV29-1 and TRBJ2-3, with a weak D call TRBD1 (6 bases). V was shortened by 2 bases and J by 1 base, with 7 bases between the two germline ends. The CDR3 runs 13 residues. The V gene's germline CDR1 is SQVTM and CDR2 ANQGSEA. CDR3 protein: CSVERTGTDTQYF. As DNA, the CDR3 is TGCAGCGTTGAACGGACAGGCACAGATACGCAGTATTTT.

The chain links TRBV29-1 to TRBJ2-7, with 9 bases aligning to TRBD1. After removal of 4 bases from V and 3 bases from J, the junction contained 1 base not matched to a gene. Germline loops: CDR1 SQVTM, CDR2 ANQGSEA. The length of the CDR3 is 12 residues. The CDR3 is CSVGDRDYEQYF. CDR3 in DNA: TGCAGCGTTGGGGACAGGGACTACGAGCAGTACTTC.

The chain carries TRBV7-9 and TRBJ2-7; D is tentatively TRBD1 or TRBD2 (5 bases each). CDR1 and CDR2 from the germline V gene are SEHNR and FQNEAQ (reference sequence). Trimming pared 1 base from V and 7 bases from J, leaving 20 bases between. This CDR3 has 16 residues. This CDR3 is CASSLGKVGGREEQYV. The DNA for the CDR3 is TGTGCCAGCAGCTTAGGGAAGGTCGGAGGCAGGGAGGAGCAGTACGTC.

V usage is TRBV7-9 and J usage is TRBJ2-2, with D perhaps TRBD1 or TRBD2 (5 bases each). The germline CDR1 and CDR2 sequences are SEHNR and FQNEAQ (reference sequence). There are 13 residues in the CDR3. Between the trimmed V and J ends, which lost 11 bases and 1 base, there was a span of 11 bases. This CDR3 reads CALGDGNTGELFF. The CDR3, as DNA: TGTGCCCTCGGGGACGGGAACACCGGGGAGCTGTTTTTT.

The J gene is TRBJ2-5, the V gene TRBV23-1; 7 bases match TRBD1. TRBV23-1 is an open reading frame whose function is uncertain. The CDR3 is 15 amino acids. The V segment lost 3 bases and the J segment 2 bases; nucleotides outside the gene matches: 6. The CDR3 coding sequence is TGCGCCAGCAGTCACTCACCGGGACAGCAAGAGACCCAGTACTTC. The encoded protein is CASSHSPGQQETQYF.

The J gene is TRBJ2-7, the V gene TRBV7-9, with 9 bases identical to TRBD2. The trim removed 5 bases at V and 3 bases at J, leaving 2 bases unmatched. This CDR3 has 13 amino acids. Germline V gene data show CDR1 as SEHNR and CDR2 as FQNEAQ (reference sequence). As DNA, the CDR3 is TGTGCCAGCAGCCCGACTAGCGGCTACGAGCAGTACGTC. The encoded protein is CASSPTSGYEQYV.

V usage is TRBV6-1 and J usage is TRBJ2-7; perhaps TRBD2 as D (6 bases). This CDR3 has 15 amino acids. Germline CDR1 is MNHNS and CDR2 is SASEGT. Trimming left V 7 bases short and J 5 bases short, with 21 bases between. The CDR3 loop reads CASNSAGSVENEQYF. For the CDR3, the DNA is TGTGCCAGCAATAGCGCGGGGTCGGTGGAGAACGAGCAGTACTTC.

The J gene is TRBJ2-2, the V gene TRBV7-9; D unclear. Trimming removed 5 bases from V and 1 base from J, with 5 bases in between. Looked up from germline, CDR1 is SEHNR and CDR2 is FQNEAQ (reference sequence). This CDR3 region has 13 residues. The CDR3, as DNA: TGTGCCAGCAGCCGAGGGAACACCGGGGAGCTGTTTTTT. It specifies CASSRGNTGELFF.

The V gene is TRBV5-4, the J gene TRBJ1-5; the D is unclear. Germline V gene lookup returns CDR1 SGHNT and CDR2 YYREEE (reference sequence). The CDR3 loop spans 12 amino acids. V shed 7 bases and J shed 3 bases, with 8 bases lying between them. CDR3 loop: CASGLPNQPQHF. As DNA, the CDR3 is TGTGCCAGCGGACTGCCCAATCAGCCCCAGCATTTT. The full variable domain, in which reference TRBV5-4 and TRBJ1-5 provide the parts outside the CDR3, is ETGVTQSPTHLIKTRGQQVTLRCSSQSGHNTVSWYQQALGQGPQFIFQYYREEENGRGNFPPRFSGLQFPNYSSELNVNALELDDSALYLCASGLPNQPQHFGDGTRLSIL.